A single sample gave rise to the 25 T cell receptor beta chains below, sequenced in a study of CD4 T cells in relation to SARS-CoV-2 and coronaviruses. Repertoires were generated with immunoSEQ multiplex PCR, while TCRdb's copy carries only in-frame clones and drops some. Of 10,000 to 11,000 clones listed, 74% are singletons. Before the COVID-19 pandemic, during about 2011-2019, CD4+ T cells were taken from unexposed donors. The cells were cultured for roughly 11 days before CD4+ T cells were isolated. The antigens for these receptors are not known. The sequencing sample was made of CD4+ T cells from PBMCs, cultured in vitro. The receptor set was obtained from a human donor in good health.

This chain joins TRBV3-1 (or the pseudogene TRBV3-2) and TRBJ1-3, with a tentative D call TRBD1 (6 bases). The CDR3 loop spans 17 amino acids. Germline CDR1 reads LGHDT; CDR2 reads YNNKEL (reference sequence). The V end lost 4 bases, the J end lost 0 bases, and 16 bases lay between the germline ends. The CDR3 sequence: CASSPNPGAISGNTIYF. In nucleotides, the CDR3 is TGTGCCAGCAGCCCCAATCCAGGGGCCATCTCTGGAAACACCATATATTTT.

The chain uses TRBV9 and TRBJ1-1, with D perhaps TRBD1 (5 bases). This CDR3 spans 13 amino acids. The germline V gene has CDR1 SGDLS and CDR2 YYNGEE. Trimming took 4 bases from V and 9 from J, leaving 16 bases between them. The chain's CDR3 is CASSNRDGSQAFF. In nucleotides, the CDR3 is TGTGCCAGCAGCAACCGGGACGGGAGTCAAGCTTTCTTT.

The genes are TRBV11-1 and TRBJ2-4; 10 bases map to TRBD2. The germline gives CDR1 SGHAT, CDR2 FQDESV (reference sequence). The CDR3 runs to 15 residues. Trimming at V came to 7 bases and at J to 4 bases, leaving 7 bases not matched to a gene. Here the CDR3 reads CASTDFSGGKNIQYF. As DNA, the CDR3 is TGTGCCAGCACCGACTTTAGCGGGGGGAAAAACATTCAGTACTTC.

This clone was detected a few times. The chain uses TRBV5-6 and TRBJ1-4; a possible D gene is TRBD1 (6 bases). The germline V gene has CDR1 SGHDT and CDR2 YYEEEE. This CDR3 comprises 15 residues. V lost 4 bases to trimming and J lost 7 bases, with 17 bases between them. For the CDR3, the DNA is TGTGCCAGCAGCCGCCGGAGAGGGGGTGTTGAAAAACTGTTTTTT. Translated, it gives CASSRRRGGVEKLFF.

The chain couples TRBV6-2 or TRBV6-3 to TRBJ2-7; 7 nucleotides agree with TRBD1. The CDR3 is made up of 16 amino acids. The ends lost 2 bases at V and 4 bases at J; junction bases unmatched: 11. Looked up from germline, CDR1 is MNHEY and CDR2 is SVGEGT. CDR3 in DNA: TGTGCCAGCAGTTACGACCCGGAAGGGGGCGGATACGAGCAGTACTTC. The encoded protein is CASSYDPEGGGYEQYF.

The chain links TRBV3-1 (or the pseudogene TRBV3-2) to TRBJ2-1; 10 nucleotides line up with TRBD2. The CDR3 has 16 amino acids. The ends lost 3 bases at V and 6 bases at J; junction bases unmatched: 8. Germline V gene data show CDR1 as LGHDT and CDR2 as YNNKEL (reference sequence). The CDR3 DNA reads TGTGCCAGCAGCCAGTGGAGTAGCGGGGGGATCAATGAGCAGTTCTTC. Its translation: CASSQWSSGGINEQFF.

This chain connects TRBV4-3 to TRBJ2-1; 9 nucleotides match TRBD2. The CDR3 extends over 17 amino acids. V shed 3 bases, J shed 1 base, and the junction held 7 bases outside the gene matches. The germline gives CDR1 LGHNA, CDR2 YSLEER. In nucleotides, the CDR3 is TGCGCCAGCAGCCACAAAATAGCGGGAGAGTCCTACAATGAGCAGTTCTTC. Its protein product is CASSHKIAGESYNEQFF.

The V call is TRBV19, the J call TRBJ2-7; 9 nucleotides align to TRBD1. J gave up 3 bases and V 3 bases, and 6 bases lay outside the gene matches. The CDR3 runs to 15 residues. Germline CDR1 is LNHDA and CDR2 is SQIVND (reference sequence). The CDR3 nucleotides read TGTGCCAGTAGTATTCCTGGGACAGGGAGCTACGAGCAGTACTTC. Its protein product is CASSIPGTGSYEQYF.

The sample holds one count of this clone. The J gene is TRBJ2-7, the V gene TRBV7-8; TRBD2 matches 8 bases. The V segment lost 5 bases and the J segment 4 bases; nucleotides outside the gene matches: 10. The CDR3 is 15 residues long. CDR1 and CDR2 from the germline V gene are SGHVS and FQNEAQ. Here the CDR3 reads CASSPTSGLPYEQYF. For the CDR3, the DNA is TGTGCCAGCAGCCCTACTAGCGGTCTTCCTTACGAGCAGTACTTC.

The rearrangement uses TRBV2 and TRBJ2-5; TRBD2 agrees at 9 bases. In germline, CDR1 is SNHLY, CDR2 FYNNEI. The V segment lost 1 base and the J segment 6 bases; nucleotides outside the gene matches: 6. CDR3 size: 15 residues. The CDR3 here is CASSEGAGGPQTQYF. The DNA of the CDR3 is TGTGCCAGCAGTGAAGGGGCGGGGGGGCCGCAGACCCAGTACTTC. The full variable domain, its missing parts supplied by reference TRBV2 and TRBJ2-5, is EPEVTQTPSHQVTQMGQEVILRCVPISNHLYFYWYRQILGQKVEFLVSFYNNEISEKSEIFDDQFSVERPDGSNFTLKIRSTKLEDSAMYFCASSEGAGGPQTQYFGPGTRLLVL.

The chain recombines TRBV6-5 with TRBJ2-7, with a possible D match to TRBD2 (5 bases). This CDR3 is built from 15 residues. Germline V gene sequence: CDR1 MNHEY, CDR2 SVGAGI. V was trimmed by 5 bases and J by 0 bases, leaving 14 bases between them. The CDR3 DNA is TGTGCCAGCAGTACTGGACTGGGCCTCTCCTACGAGCAGTACTTC. It codes for CASSTGLGLSYEQYF.

The chain employs TRBV5-6 and TRBJ2-5; D might be TRBD1 or TRBD2, each matching 5 bases. The CDR3 contains 14 residues. The germline gives CDR1 SGHDT, CDR2 YYEEEE. Trimming cost V 4 bases and J 7 bases, with 17 bases left between them. DNA of the CDR3: TGTGCCAGCAGCCCGCAGGGAGTTGATCGGACCCAGTACTTC. This sequence encodes CASSPQGVDRTQYF.

The chain links TRBV9 to TRBJ1-3; no clear D gene. The CDR3 is 14 residues long. Germline assignment: CDR1 SGDLS and CDR2 YYNGEE. V was clipped by 0 bases and J by 0 bases, with 4 bases between them. The CDR3, as DNA: TGTGCCAGCAGCGTAGAGAGCTCTGGAAACACCATATATTTT. It translates to CASSVESSGNTIYF.

The chain uses TRBV21-1 and TRBJ2-2; the table names TRBD2, a call not compared with the DNA. TRBV21-1 is labeled a pseudogene. The CDR3 is 17 residues long. CDR3 amino acids: CASSKLGGGNNTGELFF. In nucleotides, the CDR3 is TGTGCCAGCAGCAAATTAGGTGGAGGGAACAACACCGGGGAGCTGTTTTTT.

The chain combines TRBV6-5 with TRBJ1-5; D is unclear. The CDR3 loop spans 15 amino acids. Germline CDR1 is MNHEY and CDR2 is SVGAGI. Deletions cut 7 bases from V and 3 bases from J, with 16 bases between. The CDR3 reads CASTRAQAANQPQHF. The CDR3, as DNA: TGTGCCAGCACCCGAGCCCAAGCTGCCAATCAGCCCCAGCATTTT.

The chain has TRBV7-2 and TRBJ2-7, with D hard to call. From germline, CDR1 is SGHTA and CDR2 FQGNSA. The CDR3 has 14 amino acids. The V end lost 2 bases, the J end lost 0 bases, and 8 bases lay between the germline ends. In DNA form, the CDR3 reads TGTGCCAGCAGCTTAACTTCAACCTCCTACGAGCAGTACTTC. It translates to CASSLTSTSYEQYF.

This clone counts as large (0.1 to 1%). The CDR3 region is CASSLGAQGSVGNTIYF. In nucleotides, the CDR3 is TGCGCCAGCAGCTTGGGCGCACAGGGGTCGGTGGGAAACACCATATATTTT. The chain combines TRBV5-1 with TRBJ1-3; 7 nucleotides agree with TRBD1. CDR3 length equals 17 residues. Germline loops: CDR1 SGHRS, CDR2 YFSETQ. The trim removed 0 bases at V and 4 bases at J, leaving 10 bases unmatched.

J is TRBJ1-5 and V is TRBV6-2 or TRBV6-3; no clear D gene. This CDR3 spans 14 amino acids. V was cut by 0 bases and J by 0 bases, with 3 bases left in between. Germline lookup yields CDR1 MNHEY and CDR2 SVGEGT. The CDR3 DNA reads TGTGCCAGCAGTTACTCATCTAGCAATCAGCCCCAGCATTTT. Amino acids: CASSYSSSNQPQHF.

This clone came up a few times. V and J are TRBV7-9 and TRBJ1-1; the D is unclear. The CDR3 totals 14 residues. V was clipped by 6 bases and J by 1 base, with 12 bases between them. CDR1 SEHNR and CDR2 FQNEAQ come from the germline V gene (reference sequence). Here the CDR3 DNA reads TGTGCCAGCAGTTGGGTCCAGGCGAACACTGAAGCTTTCTTT. Translated, it gives CASSWVQANTEAFF.

This chain links TRBV10-3 with TRBJ2-7; possibly TRBD1 for D (6 bases). CDR3 size: 12 residues. Looked up from germline, CDR1 is ENHRY and CDR2 is SYGVKD. V was trimmed by 3 bases and J by 3 bases, leaving 6 bases between them. CDR3: CAISDRGYEQYF. As DNA, the CDR3 is TGTGCCATCAGTGACAGGGGCTACGAGCAGTACTTC.

There are a few counts of this clone. The CDR3 DNA is TGTGCCAGCAGCACCCAGCGGGGTTACGAGCAGTACTTC. Protein product: CASSTQRGYEQYF. The rearrangement links TRBV7-2 to TRBJ2-7, with 7 nucleotides matching TRBD2. V was pared by 5 bases and J by 4 bases, with 5 bases of the junction left unmatched. Germline CDR1 SGHTA, CDR2 FQGNSA. The CDR3 runs 13 residues.

This clone was detected a few times. The chain employs TRBV19 and TRBJ2-7, with 9 bases that match TRBD1. The ends lost 5 bases at V and 2 bases at J; junction bases unmatched: 13. The CDR3 loop spans 17 amino acids. Germline V gene lookup returns CDR1 LNHDA and CDR2 SQIVND (reference sequence). The CDR3 nucleotides are TGTGCCAGTAGTGGAGGTTTCGGAGGACAGGGGACCTACGAGCAGTACTTC. Protein sequence: CASSGGFGGQGTYEQYF.

V usage is TRBV11-2 and J usage is TRBJ2-2; possibly TRBD1 or TRBD2 for D (5 bases each). The germline CDR1 and CDR2 sequences are SGHAT and FQNNGV. The V end lost 5 bases, the J end lost 5 bases, and 18 bases lay between the germline ends. The CDR3 loop spans 16 amino acids. The CDR3 protein is CASSKKRGEVTGELFF. The DNA of the CDR3 is TGTGCCAGCAGCAAAAAGAGGGGAGAGGTTACCGGGGAGCTGTTTTTT.

The sample holds a few counts of this clone. This chain joins TRBV18 and TRBJ2-7; no reliable D call. V lost 4 bases and J 2 bases, leaving 9 bases between the germline ends. The CDR3 is 13 amino acids. Germline values: CDR1 KGHSH, CDR2 LQKENI. The CDR3 protein is CASSLDPPYEQYF. CDR3 coding DNA: TGTGCCAGCTCACTGGACCCGCCCTACGAGCAGTACTTC.

V gene TRBV7-3 combines with J gene TRBJ2-7; a possible D gene is TRBD1 (5 bases). The V end lost 5 bases, the J end lost 5 bases, and 13 bases lay between the germline ends. Germline V gene data show CDR1 as SGHTA and CDR2 as FQGTGA. This CDR3 has 13 amino acids. CDR3 in amino acids: CASSVRDPDEQYF. The CDR3 DNA follows: TGTGCCAGCAGCGTCAGGGATCCTGACGAGCAGTACTTC.